This section outlines one TCR beta chain sequence together with its context. This entry is derived from a study of T-cell reconstitution after alpha-beta-depleted transplantation in children. A library of TCRbeta sequences, prepared with unique molecular identifiers, was generated. TCRdb called the PCR reads again in MiXCR, with one record for every CDR3 protein. The sample carries around 360,000 distinct CDR3 sequences, around a tenth recorded once. Germline loops: CDR1 SGHTA, CDR2 FQGTGA. Trimming removed 3 bases from V and 5 bases from J, with 10 bases in between. This CDR3 region has 14 residues. The specimen was PBMCs from the stem cell graft donor, collected from the stem cell graft. V usage is TRBV7-3 and J usage is TRBJ2-2; the D gene is possibly TRBD2 (6 bases). This sequence was found in a human donor who donated a stem cell graft to a child with acute lymphoblastic leukemia. The CDR3 DNA is TGTGCCAGCAGCTTCGCGGGACGGACCGGGGAGCTGTTTTTT. It translates to CASSFAGRTGELFF.